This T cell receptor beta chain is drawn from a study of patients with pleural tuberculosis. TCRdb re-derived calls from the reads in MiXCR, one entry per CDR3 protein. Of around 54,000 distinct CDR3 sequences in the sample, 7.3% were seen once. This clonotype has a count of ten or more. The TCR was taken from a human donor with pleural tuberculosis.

CDR3 bases: TGTGCCAGCAGCTTAGTACCTTCCTACGAGCAGTACTTC. As protein: CASSLVPSYEQYF. The chain joins TRBV11-2 to TRBJ2-7; D is undetermined. The CDR3 sequence is 13 residues long. V dropped 1 base and J dropped 1 base, with 5 bases sitting between them. The germline gives CDR1 SGHAT, CDR2 FQNNGV.